The 3 T cell receptor beta chains below come from one sample, sequenced in a study of T cell responses to AZD1222 COVID-19 vaccine. The method was immunoSEQ multiplex PCR; TCRdb's version includes in-frame clones alone and lacks a portion of them. The sample lists around 59,000 clones, 85% to 90% occurring once. The material was peripheral blood, obtained 28 days after the second AZD1222 dose. These receptors were collected from an adult who received the AZD1222 COVID-19 vaccine.

The J gene is TRBJ2-4, the V gene TRBV7-8; D is perhaps TRBD2 (6 bases). V was shortened by 5 bases and J by 0 bases, with 17 bases between the two germline ends. Germline V CDR1 and CDR2: SGHVS, FQNEAQ. CDR3 size: 17 residues. The CDR3 nucleotides read TGTGCCAGCAGCCCCGTCCGGTCGGGGGAAGCCAAAAACATTCAGTACTTC. It encodes CASSPVRSGEAKNIQYF.

The rearrangement joins TRBV7-2 to TRBJ2-3; 10 bases are a match to TRBD2. Trimming took 2 bases from V and 4 from J; bases not matched to a gene: 6. The CDR3 runs to 16 residues. Germline CDR1 is SGHTA and CDR2 is FQGNSA. This CDR3 reads CASSLFSGGASDTQYF. CDR3 nucleotide sequence: TGTGCCAGCAGCTTATTCAGCGGGGGGGCCTCAGATACGCAGTATTTT.

The V gene is TRBV18, the J gene TRBJ1-1; D remains unclear. Germline assignment: CDR1 KGHSH and CDR2 LQKENI. Between the trimmed V and J ends, which lost 3 bases and 1 base, there was a span of 6 bases. The CDR3 sequence is 13 residues long. The CDR3 region has the DNA TGTGCCAGCTCACCTTCGGAGAACACTGAAGCTTTCTTT. It is translated as CASSPSENTEAFF.